One TCR beta chain is described in this entry. Per germline, CDR1 SGHDT and CDR2 YYEEEE. This CDR3 is 13 amino acids long. Trimming removed 0 bases from V and 7 bases from J, with 10 bases in between. As for treatment: oral pan-JAK inhibitor, 5-10 mg twice daily. As the sequencing template, cDNA was produced by extracting RNA and reverse transcribing it. TCRdb's copy holds only in-frame clones and misses some; the assay was immunoSEQ multiplex PCR. The sample carries under 350,000 clones, roughly 60% recorded once. This record belongs to a study of CD8+ T cells in alopecia areata. The chain couples TRBV5-6 to TRBJ1-2, with a possible D match to TRBD1 (5 bases). The sequence derives from a human donor with alopecia areata. This sample comprised CD4+ T cells sorted from blood, obtained at week 24, from a patient treated with tofacitinib. This chain's CDR3 is CASSLGQILGYTF. DNA for the CDR3: TGTGCCAGCAGCTTGGGACAGATCCTTGGCTACACCTTC.